These 32 T cell receptor beta chains originate from one sample sequenced in a study of shared clonotypes between healthy human individuals. The protocol was immunoSEQ multiplex PCR, while the TCRdb copy is restricted to in-frame clones and leaves out a portion. Of approximately 810,000 clones listed, 85% to 95% were seen once; the top ten hold 20% to 30%. Naive-designated CD8 cells lacked CD45RO, were positively enriched for CCR7, and omitted terminally differentiated effector memory CD45RA+ cells. The source material was naive CD8+ T cells sorted from blood. These receptors were collected from a man aged 25-45 years in good health.

The gene calls are TRBV27 and TRBJ2-7; possibly TRBD2 for D (5 bases). The CDR3 totals 13 residues. V lost 5 bases, J lost 2 bases, and 10 bases lay in between. The germline CDR1 and CDR2 sequences are MNHEY and SMNVEV (reference sequence). In DNA, the CDR3 is TGTGCCAGCAGTCAAAGGCGGGCCTACGAGCAGTACTTC. Its translation is CASSQRRAYEQYF.

The chain has TRBV5-6 and TRBJ1-3; 9 bases are shared with TRBD1. Germline V CDR1 and CDR2: SGHDT, YYEEEE. V shed 4 bases, J shed 9 bases, and the junction held 14 bases outside the gene matches. This CDR3 is built from 16 residues. In DNA, the CDR3 is TGTGCCAGCAGCCCCGGACAGGGGCCTTCTTGGGGCACCATATATTTT. It encodes CASSPGQGPSWGTIYF.

This chain connects TRBV19 to TRBJ2-1; no clear D gene. CDR1 is LNHDA and CDR2 is SQIVND in the germline V gene (reference sequence). The CDR3 has 15 residues. The V gene lost 4 bases and the J gene lost 0 bases, with 10 bases spanning the gap. Here the CDR3 DNA reads TGTGCCAGTAGTAGCGGACCCGTCTCCTACAATGAGCAGTTCTTC. Its translation is CASSSGPVSYNEQFF.

This sequence joins TRBV25-1 and TRBJ2-2; 8 bases align to TRBD1. Trimming took 5 bases from V and 6 from J; bases not matched to a gene: 5. The germline V gene has CDR1 MGHDK and CDR2 SYGVNS. The CDR3 is 14 amino acids. DNA for the CDR3: TGTGCCAGCAGTATTGGACAGGGCGCCGGGGAGCTGTTTTTT. Residues: CASSIGQGAGELFF.

The V gene is TRBV7-9, the J gene TRBJ1-4; D not certain. The CDR3 totals 14 residues. The ends were cut back, 5 bases at V and 3 bases at J, with 10 bases in the middle. Germline V gene lookup returns CDR1 SEHNR and CDR2 FQNEAQ (reference sequence). This chain's CDR3 is CASSPAGANEKLFF. The CDR3 nucleotides are TGTGCCAGCAGCCCTGCTGGAGCTAATGAAAAACTGTTTTTT.

The chain has TRBV7-6 and TRBJ1-3; 7 nucleotides align to TRBD1. Germline V gene lookup returns CDR1 SGHVS and CDR2 FNYEAQ. V lost 0 bases to trimming and J lost 4 bases; unmatched junction nucleotides: 3. The CDR3 consists of 15 residues. CDR3 coding DNA: TGTGCCAGCAGCTTAGCAGGGGGCGAAGGAAACACCATATATTTT. It yields the protein CASSLAGGEGNTIYF.

The chain is built from TRBV6-6 and TRBJ2-7; tentatively, D is TRBD1 (5 bases). The V gene's germline CDR1 is MNHNY and CDR2 SVGAGI (reference sequence). Trimming took 6 bases from V and 3 from J, leaving 9 bases between them. The CDR3 runs 12 residues. The CDR3 region has the DNA TGTGCCAGCAGCCCAGGGATCTACGAGCAGTACTTC. Its protein is CASSPGIYEQYF.

This sequence joins TRBV11-2 and TRBJ2-7; 10 bases align to TRBD2. Germline V gives CDR1 SGHAT, CDR2 FQNNGV. Trimming cost V 0 bases and J 0 bases; bases outside gene matches: 5. The CDR3 runs 17 residues. The CDR3 DNA follows: TGTGCCAGCAGCTTAGAAATGGGACTAGCGCTCTCCTACGAGCAGTACTTC. Amino acid sequence: CASSLEMGLALSYEQYF.

Worth noting for this clone: This same CDR3 is encoded by further DNA sequences in the sample. The rearrangement links TRBV7-8 to TRBJ2-7, with TRBD1 identical over 9 bases. Germline V gene lookup returns CDR1 SGHVS and CDR2 FQNEAQ. The CDR3 runs 15 residues. Trimming cost V 5 bases and J 0 bases; bases outside gene matches: 5. CDR3 amino acids: CASSPGTGSSYEQYF. CDR3 DNA sequence: TGTGCCAGCAGCCCCGGGACAGGGAGCTCCTACGAGCAGTACTTC.

This clone was seen just once. The chain has TRBV21-1 and TRBJ2-2; whether TRBD1, the table's D call, matches the DNA was not checked. TRBV21-1 is designated a pseudogene. CDR3 size: 18 residues. This CDR3 reads CASSTKTGTGALTGELFF. CDR3 in DNA: TGTGCCAGCAGCACAAAAACCGGGACAGGGGCGCTCACCGGGGAGCTGTTTTTT.

The rearrangement links TRBV4-1 to TRBJ1-2; 10 bases fit TRBD1. V dropped 4 bases and J dropped 5; count of bases not matched to a gene: 7. The CDR3 is 15 amino acids. The germline V gene has CDR1 MGHRA and CDR2 YSYEKL. CDR3 loop: CASSPNRDRGYGYTF. CDR3 sequence (DNA): TGCGCCAGCAGCCCTAACCGGGACAGGGGATATGGCTACACCTTC.

CDR3 loop: CASSSRAQGAFF. CDR3 sequence (DNA): TGTGCCAGCAGCTCCCGGGCCCAGGGAGCTTTCTTT. The chain is built from TRBV9 and TRBJ1-1, with a tentative D call TRBD1 (5 bases). The CDR3 length is 12 residues. V shed 4 bases and J shed 10 bases, with 14 bases lying between them. Germline loops: CDR1 SGDLS, CDR2 YYNGEE. Full variable domain (rest looked up from reference TRBV9 and TRBJ1-1): DSGVTQTPKHLITATGQRVTLRCSPRSGDLSVYWYQQSLDQGLQFLIQYYNGEERAKGNILERFSAQQFPDLHSELNLSSLELGDSALYFCASSSRAQGAFFGQGTRLTVV.

This chain connects TRBV15 to TRBJ2-3; D is unresolved. This CDR3 contains 12 residues. Trimming shortened V by 5 bases and J by 2 bases, and 5 bases separated the two germline ends. In germline, CDR1 is LNHNV, CDR2 YYDKDF (reference sequence). CDR3 amino acids: CATSAVTDTQYF. For the CDR3, the DNA is TGTGCCACCAGCGCCGTCACAGATACGCAGTATTTT. The entire variable domain, with the rest obtained from reference TRBV15 and TRBJ2-3, is as follows: DAMVIQNPRYQVTQFGKPVTLSCSQTLNHNVMYWYQQKSSQAPKLLFHYYDKDFNNEADTPDNFQSRRPNTSFCFLDIRSPGLGDTAMYLCATSAVTDTQYFGPGTRLTVL.

V and J are TRBV4-2 and TRBJ2-7; 9 positions match TRBD2. V trimming: 5 bases; J trimming: 5 bases; junction bases outside the gene matches: 4. The CDR3 covers 13 residues. Germline-derived CDR1 and CDR2 are LGHNA and YNFKEQ. CDR3 loop: CASSLGLANEQYF. The CDR3, as DNA: TGTGCCAGCAGCTTAGGACTAGCGAACGAGCAGTACTTC.

The J gene is TRBJ1-5, the V gene TRBV27, with 7 bases lining up with TRBD1. Germline V CDR1 and CDR2: MNHEY, SMNVEV (reference sequence). Trimming took 6 bases from V and 5 from J; bases not matched to a gene: 13. The CDR3 spans 16 residues. CDR3 amino acids: CASSPRGTVNYQPQHF. As DNA, the CDR3 is TGTGCCAGCAGCCCAAGGGGGACAGTTAATTATCAGCCCCAGCATTTT.

This chain links TRBV4-3 with TRBJ2-1; D is unresolved. Germline values: CDR1 LGHNA, CDR2 YSLEER. This CDR3 contains 16 residues. V was shortened by 4 bases and J by 0 bases, with 13 bases between the two germline ends. The CDR3 region has the DNA TGCGCCAGCAGCCGTGAGGCTTCGAGCTCCTACAATGAGCAGTTCTTC. Protein: CASSREASSSYNEQFF.

The rearrangement uses TRBV21-1 and TRBJ1-4; the table's D gene call, TRBD1, was not cross checked with the DNA. TRBV21-1 is a pseudogene. CDR3 length equals 15 residues. CDR3 DNA sequence: TGTGCCAGCCAGGGGGCGCAGGTGGCTAATGAAAAACTGTTTTTT. Encoded protein: CASQGAQVANEKLFF.

This chain joins TRBV19 and TRBJ1-4, with unresolved D. The CDR3 has 12 amino acids. The germline gives CDR1 LNHDA, CDR2 SQIVND (reference sequence). V was cut by 5 bases and J by 4 bases, with 5 bases left in between. DNA for the CDR3: TGTGCCAGTAGTTTTCTTAATGAAAAACTGTTTTTT. This sequence encodes CASSFLNEKLFF.

This chain links TRBV5-4 with TRBJ2-4; no reliable D call. Germline values: CDR1 SGHNT, CDR2 YYREEE (reference sequence). Trimming cost V 1 base and J 4 bases, with 15 bases left between them. The CDR3 runs to 16 residues. CDR3 coding DNA: TGTGCCAGCAGCTTGATTCCGTCCGCAGGAAAAAACATTCAGTACTTC. It encodes CASSLIPSAGKNIQYF.

The V call is TRBV13, the J call TRBJ1-1; 7 nucleotides align to TRBD1. This CDR3 comprises 13 residues. Germline values: CDR1 PRHDT, CDR2 FYEKMQ (reference sequence). The trim removed 4 bases at V and 3 bases at J, leaving 2 bases unmatched. CDR3 DNA sequence: TGTGCCAGCAGCTCAACAGGGGACACTGAAGCTTTCTTT. Its translation: CASSSTGDTEAFF.

This clone has a single count. The V call is TRBV5-4, the J call TRBJ2-5; 16 nucleotides agree with TRBD2. CDR1 and CDR2 (germline): SGHNT, YYREEE (reference sequence). This CDR3 region has 16 residues. V lost 3 bases and J lost 4; bases outside the gene matches: 3. CDR3 nucleotides: TGTGCCAGCAGCTCAGGGACTAGCGGGGGGGGAGAGACCCAGTACTTC. Its protein is CASSSGTSGGGETQYF.

This clone was seen only a few times. The chain has TRBV2 and TRBJ2-1, with a possible D match to TRBD2 (5 bases). Per germline, CDR1 SNHLY and CDR2 FYNNEI. The V gene lost 8 bases and the J gene lost 5 bases, with 10 bases spanning the gap. The CDR3 loop spans 12 amino acids. This CDR3 is CASQDWHNEQFF. The DNA for the CDR3 is TGTGCCAGCCAGGACTGGCACAATGAGCAGTTCTTC. The variable domain in full, completed from reference TRBV2 and TRBJ2-1, reads EPEVTQTPSHQVTQMGQEVILRCVPISNHLYFYWYRQILGQKVEFLVSFYNNEISEKSEIFDDQFSVERPDGSNFTLKIRSTKLEDSAMYFCASQDWHNEQFFGPGTRLTVL.

This chain uses TRBV5-4 with TRBJ2-1; TRBD1 might be the D (6 bases). This CDR3 has 14 residues. Germline CDR1 reads SGHNT; CDR2 reads YYREEE (reference sequence). Deletions cut 6 bases from V and 5 bases from J, with 15 bases between. CDR3 residues: CASTRQDANNEQFF. The CDR3 DNA sequence: TGTGCCAGCACCCGACAGGACGCGAACAATGAGCAGTTCTTC.

V and J are TRBV4-2 and TRBJ2-7, with 9 bases aligning to TRBD2. Germline V gene lookup returns CDR1 LGHNA and CDR2 YNFKEQ. The junction had 12 bases not matched to a gene; V was cut back by 3 bases and J by 3 bases. The CDR3 covers 17 residues. The CDR3 DNA follows: TGTGCCAGCAGCCACCCGGACTTAGCGGGAGAAAACTACGAGCAGTACTTC. Protein product: CASSHPDLAGENYEQYF.

This clone occurred once. V is TRBV4-1 and J is TRBJ1-1; D may be TRBD1 (6 bases). V shed 4 bases and J shed 3 bases, with 9 bases lying between them. This CDR3 has 13 residues. CDR1 is MGHRA and CDR2 is YSYEKL in the germline V gene. The CDR3 DNA reads TGCGCCAGCAGCCTGACAGGATACACTGAAGCTTTCTTT. It translates to CASSLTGYTEAFF.

J is TRBJ2-7 and V is TRBV29-1; 9 bases map to TRBD2. V lost 7 bases and J lost 4; bases outside the gene matches: 8. CDR1 and CDR2 (germline): SQVTM, ANQGSEA. There are 13 residues in the CDR3. The CDR3 sequence: CSARLAESYEQYF. CDR3 DNA: TGCAGCGCACGACTAGCGGAGTCTTACGAGCAGTACTTC.

This chain uses TRBV29-1 with TRBJ2-7; maybe TRBD1 (6 bases). CDR3 length: 14 residues. Germline assignment: CDR1 SQVTM and CDR2 ANQGSEA. The V gene lost 4 bases and the J gene lost 0 bases, with 13 bases spanning the gap. CDR3: CSVVTGSSSYEQYF. CDR3 sequence (DNA): TGCAGCGTTGTGACAGGTTCTAGCTCCTACGAGCAGTACTTC.

The chain couples TRBV19 to TRBJ2-7, with a possible D match to TRBD1 (6 bases). The germline V gene has CDR1 LNHDA and CDR2 SQIVND (reference sequence). V gave up 4 bases and J gave up 3 bases, with 13 bases separating them. The CDR3 length is 14 residues. CDR3 nucleotide sequence: TGTGCCAGTAGTACGAGGACAGTCCTCTACGAGCAGTACTTC. This codes for CASSTRTVLYEQYF. Full variable domain (rest looked up from reference TRBV19 and TRBJ2-7): DGGITQSPKYLFRKEGQNVTLSCEQNLNHDAMYWYRQDPGQGLRLIYYSQIVNDFQKGDIAEGYSVSREKKESFPLTVTSAQKNPTAFYLCASSTRTVLYEQYFGPGTRLTVT.

The chain employs TRBV10-3 and TRBJ2-7; 7 positions match TRBD1. The V segment lost 8 bases and the J segment 7 bases; nucleotides outside the gene matches: 8. The CDR3 consists of 12 residues. Germline V gives CDR1 ENHRY, CDR2 SYGVKD. DNA of the CDR3: TGTGCCATCCTTACAGGGGTAGGGGAGCAGTACTTC. Residues: CAILTGVGEQYF.

The chain has TRBV4-1 and TRBJ2-7, with TRBD1 as a possible D gene (6 bases). Germline loops: CDR1 MGHRA, CDR2 YSYEKL. CDR3 size: 16 residues. The V end lost 5 bases, the J end lost 5 bases, and 22 bases lay between the germline ends. The CDR3 nucleotides are TGCGCCAGCAGCAAGTCCGCCAGGGGTTTTGATGACGAGCAGTACTTC. This gives the protein CASSKSARGFDDEQYF.

This clone appeared once. This chain joins TRBV18 and TRBJ2-7, with D uncertain. V was cut by 3 bases and J by 3 bases, with 18 bases left in between. The CDR3 sequence is 16 residues long. The V gene's germline CDR1 is KGHSH and CDR2 LQKENI. The DNA of the CDR3 is TGTGCCAGCTCACCCGAATCGTCTCTTCTAGTCTACGAGCAGTACTTC. Translation: CASSPESSLLVYEQYF.

The chain is built from TRBV7-3 and TRBJ2-3, with D perhaps given as TRBD1 or TRBD2 (5 bases each). This CDR3 region has 16 residues. In germline, CDR1 is SGHTA, CDR2 FQGTGA. Trimming left V 4 bases short and J 3 bases short, with 17 bases between. CDR3 nucleotide sequence: TGTGCCAGCAGCTGGGGGTCAGGGAGTGGTACAGATACGCAGTATTTT. As protein: CASSWGSGSGTDTQYF.